This entry lists 18 T cell receptor beta chains sequenced from one sample in a study of T cell responses to AZD1222 COVID-19 vaccine. The table came from immunoSEQ multiplex PCR; TCRdb's copy has only in-frame clones and leaves some out. The sample records 55,000 to 75,000 clones, approximately 80% being singletons. The specimen comprised peripheral blood, sampled on day 0 of AZD1222 vaccination. These receptors all come from an adult in good health.

The chain couples TRBV19 to TRBJ1-3; no clear D. Germline V CDR1 and CDR2: LNHDA, SQIVND (reference sequence). The CDR3 consists of 15 residues. Deletions cut 1 base from V and 0 bases from J, with 7 bases between. CDR3: CASSIGDGSGNTIYF. CDR3 DNA sequence: TGTGCCAGTAGTATAGGGGATGGCTCTGGAAACACCATATATTTT.

J is TRBJ2-3 and V is TRBV24-1, with 8 bases aligning to TRBD1. J gave up 3 bases and V 4 bases, and 8 bases lay outside the gene matches. The germline V gene encodes CDR1 KGHDR and CDR2 SFDVKD. The CDR3 length is 16 residues. The CDR3 reads CATSDSPGQGTDTQYF. The CDR3 DNA is TGTGCCACCAGTGACTCCCCCGGACAGGGAACAGATACGCAGTATTTT.

The V gene is TRBV3-1 (or the pseudogene TRBV3-2), the J gene TRBJ2-7, with D uncertain. Trimming took 2 bases from V and 6 from J, leaving 8 bases between them. Germline CDR1 LGHDT, CDR2 YNNKEL (reference sequence). The CDR3 loop spans 12 amino acids. The CDR3 loop is CASSQTDREQYF. CDR3 sequence (DNA): TGTGCCAGCAGCCAAACCGATCGCGAGCAGTACTTC.

The chain uses TRBV7-8 and TRBJ1-1; D not certain. Germline CDR1 reads SGHVS; CDR2 reads FQNEAQ. V lost 2 bases to trimming and J lost 7 bases, with 14 bases between them. The CDR3 consists of 14 residues. The CDR3 sequence: CASSLRSAMVEAFF. The CDR3 DNA is TGTGCCAGCAGCTTAAGGTCAGCGATGGTTGAAGCTTTCTTT. Full variable domain (remainder filled in from reference TRBV7-8 and TRBJ1-1): GAGVSQSPRYKVAKRGQDVALRCDPISGHVSLFWYQQALGQGPEFLTYFQNEAQLDKSGLPSDRFFAERPEGSVSTLKIQRTQQEDSAVYLCASSLRSAMVEAFFGQGTRLTVV.

The rearrangement uses TRBV6-1 and TRBJ1-5; 10 nucleotides match TRBD1. Germline lookup yields CDR1 MNHNS and CDR2 SASEGT. V lost 3 bases, J lost 6 bases, and 5 bases stayed unmatched. The CDR3 covers 15 residues. CDR3 sequence reads: CASSDRTGGFQPQHF. The CDR3, as DNA: TGTGCCAGCAGTGATAGGACAGGGGGTTTTCAGCCCCAGCATTTT.

This clone appeared once. The rearrangement links TRBV29-1 to TRBJ2-3, with D perhaps TRBD2 (6 bases). CDR3 size: 14 residues. Trimming took 1 base from V and 0 from J, leaving 8 bases between them. Germline CDR1 SQVTM, CDR2 ANQGSEA. CDR3 DNA: TGCAGCGTTGAAGTGGGGACTAGCACAGATACGCAGTATTTT. This sequence encodes CSVEVGTSTDTQYF.

The V gene is TRBV6-4, the J gene TRBJ1-2, with 10 bases lining up with TRBD1. The germline CDR1 and CDR2 sequences are MRHNA and SNTAGT. Trimming took 6 bases from V and 6 from J; bases not matched to a gene: 4. The CDR3 loop spans 13 amino acids. Here the CDR3 reads CASSVGQGNGYTF. The CDR3 DNA follows: TGTGCCAGCAGCGTGGGACAGGGGAATGGCTACACCTTC.

This sequence joins TRBV6-1 and TRBJ2-7; D may be TRBD2 (6 bases). The CDR3 loop spans 13 amino acids. CDR1 and CDR2 (germline): MNHNS, SASEGT. V was pared by 8 bases and J by 5 bases, with 16 bases between. The CDR3 is CASHREIWDEQYF. The CDR3 nucleotides read TGTGCCAGCCACCGGGAGATATGGGACGAGCAGTACTTC.

This CDR3 reads CASRAYRGANEKLFF. The CDR3 coding sequence is TGTGCCAGCAGGGCCTACAGGGGGGCGAATGAAAAACTGTTTTTT. The chain links TRBV6-5 to TRBJ1-4, with 8 bases that match TRBD1. The germline V gene encodes CDR1 MNHEY and CDR2 SVGAGI. The CDR3 runs to 15 residues. The ends lost 6 bases at V and 5 bases at J; junction bases unmatched: 8.

The V call is TRBV10-3, the J call TRBJ1-1; D is possibly TRBD1 (5 bases). From germline, CDR1 is ENHRY and CDR2 SYGVKD. The CDR3 sequence is 15 residues long. The V and J ends lost 0 bases and 1 base respectively, with 9 bases between them. CDR3 in amino acids: CAISESSGRNTEAFF. The CDR3 DNA sequence: TGTGCCATCAGTGAGTCATCAGGGAGGAACACTGAAGCTTTCTTT.

The CDR3 here is CSVVTGEGGYTF. The CDR3 coding sequence is TGCAGCGTTGTAACAGGGGAGGGCGGCTACACCTTC. This rearrangement joins TRBV29-1 to TRBJ1-2, with TRBD1 matching 7 bases. The length of the CDR3 is 12 residues. Germline CDR1 is SQVTM and CDR2 is ANQGSEA. With 4 bases clipped from V and 8 bases from J, the junction kept 7 bases outside the gene matches.

J is TRBJ2-2 and V is TRBV3-1 (or the pseudogene TRBV3-2); D unresolved. The germline V and J ends were trimmed by 2 bases and 3 bases, with 7 bases remaining between them. Germline-derived CDR1 and CDR2 are LGHDT and YNNKEL (reference sequence). The CDR3 totals 14 residues. CDR3 nucleotides: TGTGCCAGCAGCCAACGCTGGGACACCGGGGAGCTGTTTTTT. This codes for CASSQRWDTGELFF.

The genes are TRBV10-2 and TRBJ2-7; D is undetermined. The CDR3 covers 14 residues. V dropped 3 bases and J dropped 3 bases, with 12 bases sitting between them. From germline, CDR1 is WSHSY and CDR2 SAAADI. The DNA of the CDR3 is TGCGCCAGCAGTGACTCCCTGAAGGGCTACGAGCAGTACTTC. Protein product: CASSDSLKGYEQYF.

The CDR3 loop is CATSRDLVRSYEQYF. The CDR3 region has the DNA TGTGCCACCAGCAGAGATTTAGTCAGGTCCTACGAGCAGTACTTC. The chain has TRBV15 and TRBJ2-7; no clear D gene. V shed 0 bases and J shed 1 base, with 10 bases lying between them. The CDR3 runs 15 residues. CDR1 is LNHNV, CDR2 YYDKDF, per germline (reference sequence).

The V call is TRBV7-6, the J call TRBJ2-3, with D perhaps TRBD2 (6 bases). V lost 8 bases, J lost 3 bases, and 21 bases lay in between. CDR3 length: 16 residues. Germline-derived CDR1 and CDR2 are SGHVS and FNYEAQ. In DNA form, the CDR3 reads TGTGCCAGCGCGATTAAGACTAGTCTGGAGACAGATACGCAGTATTTT. Translating gives CASAIKTSLETDTQYF.

This chain joins TRBV6-5 and TRBJ2-1; 9 bases are a match to TRBD2. CDR1 and CDR2 from the germline V gene are MNHEY and SVGAGI. V lost 6 bases to trimming and J lost 6 bases; unmatched junction nucleotides: 9. The CDR3 sequence is 15 residues long. The CDR3 region is CASSRWTSASNEQFF. In DNA form, the CDR3 reads TGTGCCAGCAGCCGCTGGACTAGCGCCTCCAATGAGCAGTTCTTC.

The chain carries TRBV13 and TRBJ1-6; TRBD1 matches 9 bases. The CDR3 consists of 16 residues. V lost 3 bases to trimming and J lost 7 bases; unmatched junction nucleotides: 7. Germline V gives CDR1 PRHDT, CDR2 FYEKMQ (reference sequence). The CDR3 region is CASSFGTGTRNSPLHF. In DNA, the CDR3 is TGTGCCAGCAGCTTCGGGACAGGGACCAGGAATTCACCCCTCCACTTT.

This clone was found a few times. The chain couples TRBV27 to TRBJ2-7; D assignment may be TRBD1 or TRBD2 (5 bases each). The CDR3 has 12 residues. Germline loops: CDR1 MNHEY, CDR2 SMNVEV (reference sequence). V was pared by 10 bases and J by 3 bases, with 13 bases between. CDR3 sequence reads: CATPGDHYEQYF. CDR3 in DNA: TGTGCCACCCCCGGGGACCACTACGAGCAGTACTTC.